This entry lists 9 T cell receptor beta chains sequenced from one sample in a study of technical replicates of blood from several donors. Repertoires were generated with immunoSEQ multiplex PCR, while TCRdb's copy carries only in-frame clones and drops some. The sample includes 55,000 to 75,000 clones, about nine tenths of them seen just once. Sequenced input: T cells isolated from PBMCs. The receptors shown here come from a human donor in good health.

The rearrangement uses TRBV6-1 and TRBJ2-5; TRBD1 matches at 7 bases. Germline V gene data show CDR1 as MNHNS and CDR2 as SASEGT. The CDR3 has 13 amino acids. Trimming removed 7 bases from V and 5 bases from J; junction bases left unmatched: 7. The DNA of the CDR3 is TGTGCCAGCAATCAAGACAGGGTGGAGACCCAGTACTTC. Protein: CASNQDRVETQYF.

The chain uses TRBV9 and TRBJ1-1, with D possibly TRBD1 on 6 matching bases. V dropped 3 bases and J dropped 1 base, with 13 bases sitting between them. The CDR3 contains 15 residues. The germline V gene encodes CDR1 SGDLS and CDR2 YYNGEE. Written as DNA, the CDR3 is TGTGCCAGCAGCGCTTATACAGGGCGGAACACTGAAGCTTTCTTT. Residues: CASSAYTGRNTEAFF.

The J gene is TRBJ2-3, the V gene TRBV5-1, with 7 bases that match TRBD2. The CDR3 is 14 residues long. J gave up 1 base and V 4 bases, and 3 bases lay outside the gene matches. Germline CDR1 is SGHRS and CDR2 is YFSETQ. The CDR3 DNA is TGCGCCAGCAGCGCTAGCGGAGGCACAGATACGCAGTATTTT. Amino acids: CASSASGGTDTQYF.

Here the CDR3 DNA reads TGTGCCAGCAGAAGCCGGGACAGGGGGGCCTACGAGCAGTACTTC. It specifies CASRSRDRGAYEQYF. V gene TRBV28 combines with J gene TRBJ2-7; 11 bases are a match to TRBD1. J was trimmed by 2 bases and V by 6 bases; bases with no gene match: 6. Germline CDR1 reads MDHEN; CDR2 reads SYDVKM. The CDR3 runs to 15 residues. Full variable domain (missing parts from reference TRBV28 and TRBJ2-7): DVKVTQSSRYLVKRTGEKVFLECVQDMDHENMFWYRQDPGLGLRLIYFSYDVKMKEKGDIPEGYSVSREKKERFSLILESASTNQTSMYLCASRSRDRGAYEQYFGPGTRLTVT.

This chain joins TRBV10-3 and TRBJ2-3; 8 positions agree with TRBD2. This CDR3 comprises 18 residues. Germline values: CDR1 ENHRY, CDR2 SYGVKD. Trimming at V came to 6 bases and at J to 5 bases, leaving 19 bases not matched to a gene. DNA of the CDR3: TGTGCCATCAGCCCCTCCGCCAACCCGGGACTAGGGCAAGATACGCAGTATTTT. Translation gives CAISPSANPGLGQDTQYF.

The chain joins TRBV18 to TRBJ1-3, with 7 bases lining up with TRBD1. CDR3 length: 13 residues. V was pared by 8 bases and J by 0 bases, with 1 base of the junction left unmatched. Germline V CDR1 and CDR2: KGHSH, LQKENI. The CDR3 reads CASRQGSGNTIYF. The CDR3 bases are TGTGCCAGCCGACAGGGCTCTGGAAACACCATATATTTT.

The chain has TRBV5-1 and TRBJ1-1, with 11 bases matching TRBD1. The V gene end was trimmed by 2 bases and the J gene end by 6 bases; junction bases not matched to a gene: 3. The germline V gene has CDR1 SGHRS and CDR2 YFSETQ. The CDR3 covers 14 residues. CDR3 amino acids: CASSFRTGGSEAFF. The CDR3 DNA is TGCGCCAGCAGCTTCAGGACAGGGGGCTCTGAAGCTTTCTTT.

The chain couples TRBV19 to TRBJ1-3, with D uncertain. Germline V gene data show CDR1 as LNHDA and CDR2 as SQIVND (reference sequence). Deletions cut 2 bases from V and 3 bases from J, with 14 bases between. CDR3 length: 16 residues. The CDR3 coding sequence is TGTGCCAGTAGTATATGGCAACTAAGCCTTGGAAACACCATATATTTT. Protein sequence: CASSIWQLSLGNTIYF. Variable domain in full (rest from reference TRBV19 and TRBJ1-3): DGGITQSPKYLFRKEGQNVTLSCEQNLNHDAMYWYRQDPGQGLRLIYYSQIVNDFQKGDIAEGYSVSREKKESFPLTVTSAQKNPTAFYLCASSIWQLSLGNTIYFGEGSWLTVV.

The chain employs TRBV11-2 and TRBJ2-3; 7 nucleotides line up with TRBD2. Germline CDR1 is SGHAT and CDR2 is FQNNGV. V was pared by 5 bases and J by 2 bases, with 10 bases of the junction left unmatched. This CDR3 spans 16 amino acids. In DNA form, the CDR3 reads TGTGCCAGCAGCCCTTGGGCGGGAGAGCTCACAGATACGCAGTATTTT. Amino acids: CASSPWAGELTDTQYF.